Shown below are 10 T cell receptor beta chains from a single sample sequenced in a study of blood T cell repertoires in COVID-19. This table comes from immunoSEQ multiplex PCR, and its TCRdb copy is limited to in-frame clones, with some not included. The table shows 400,000 to 500,000 clones, with about 88% occurring only once. The material sequenced was PBMCs or T cells enriched from blood (not recorded which). The source of these receptors is a woman aged 18-29 years who had been exposed to COVID-19.

The V call is TRBV19, the J call TRBJ1-5; D remains unclear. The CDR3 runs to 15 residues. Trimming removed 3 bases from V and 1 base from J, with 10 bases in between. Looked up from germline, CDR1 is LNHDA and CDR2 is SQIVND (reference sequence). The CDR3 is CASSITGWSNQPQHF. The CDR3 nucleotides read TGTGCCAGTAGTATTACGGGATGGAGCAATCAGCCCCAGCATTTT.

V and J are TRBV18 and TRBJ1-3; TRBD1 matches at 8 bases. Germline lookup yields CDR1 KGHSH and CDR2 LQKENI. Losses at the gene ends were 3 bases for V and 8 bases for J; bases not matched to a gene: 3. This CDR3 contains 13 residues. The CDR3 sequence is CASSPDRGYTIYF. CDR3 coding DNA: TGTGCCAGCTCACCCGACAGGGGATACACCATATATTTT.

The rearrangement uses TRBV7-2 and TRBJ1-1; D is unresolved. The CDR3 contains 14 residues. Germline lookup yields CDR1 SGHTA and CDR2 FQGNSA. V lost 2 bases and J lost 1, with 8 bases in between. CDR3 amino acids: CASSLKFRNTEAFF. The CDR3, as DNA: TGTGCCAGCAGCTTAAAGTTCAGGAACACTGAAGCTTTCTTT.

The V gene is TRBV18, the J gene TRBJ2-7; D is undetermined. Germline CDR1 KGHSH, CDR2 LQKENI. The CDR3 is made up of 12 amino acids. Deletions cut 3 bases from V and 3 bases from J, with 6 bases between. CDR3 residues: CASSPAIYEQYF. The CDR3 bases are TGTGCCAGCTCACCGGCAATCTACGAGCAGTACTTC. Together with reference TRBV18 and TRBJ2-7, the CDR3 gives the full variable domain: NAGVMQNPRHLVRRRGQEARLRCSPMKGHSHVYWYRQLPEEGLKFMVYLQKENIIDESGMPKERFSAEFPKEGPSILRIQQVVRGDSAAYFCASSPAIYEQYFGPGTRLTVT.

The chain recombines TRBV18 with TRBJ1-2; tentative D call: TRBD1 (6 bases). CDR1 and CDR2 from the germline V gene are KGHSH and LQKENI. This CDR3 has 16 amino acids. V gave up 3 bases and J gave up 0 bases, with 14 bases separating them. CDR3: CASSPLQTGSNYGYTF. The CDR3, as DNA: TGTGCCAGCTCACCGCTACAGACAGGATCTAACTATGGCTACACCTTC.

The CDR3 loop is CASSNRTRGIQPQHF. The CDR3 DNA reads as TGTGCCAGCAGCAACAGGACAAGGGGGATTCAGCCCCAGCATTTT. This rearrangement joins TRBV21-1 to TRBJ1-5; the tabulated D call, TRBD1, remains unverified against the DNA. TRBV21-1 is noted as a pseudogene. The CDR3 has 15 residues.

This clone was picked up a small number of times. This chain connects TRBV30 to TRBJ2-7; 9 bases line up with TRBD1. CDR3 size: 12 residues. Germline CDR1 and CDR2: GTSNPN and SVGIG (reference sequence). With V trimmed by 3 bases and J by 3 bases, 0 bases remained unmatched. CDR3 region: CAWRDRGYEQYF. CDR3 bases: TGTGCCTGGAGGGACAGGGGCTACGAGCAGTACTTC.

The V call is TRBV5-6, the J call TRBJ1-3; 8 nucleotides match TRBD1. CDR1 is SGHDT and CDR2 is YYEEEE in the germline V gene. V shed 3 bases, J shed 0 bases, and the junction held 8 bases outside the gene matches. The CDR3 loop spans 17 amino acids. CDR3 DNA: TGTGCCAGCAGCTCCCGGACAGGGACTATCTCTGGAAACACCATATATTTT. It yields the protein CASSSRTGTISGNTIYF. Full variable domain (outside the CDR3, taken from reference TRBV5-6 and TRBJ1-3): DAGVTQSPTHLIKTRGQQVTLRCSPKSGHDTVSWYQQALGQGPQFIFQYYEEEERQRGNFPDRFSGHQFPNYSSELNVNALLLGDSALYLCASSSRTGTISGNTIYFGEGSWLTVV.

This chain connects TRBV5-6 to TRBJ2-7; a weak D match, TRBD1 (6 bases). Trimming left V 2 bases short and J 4 bases short, with 13 bases between. The germline gives CDR1 SGHDT, CDR2 YYEEEE. This CDR3 is built from 14 residues. CDR3 loop: CASSFRDIGYEQYF. CDR3 in DNA: TGTGCCAGCAGCTTCAGGGACATTGGGTACGAGCAGTACTTC.

The chain joins TRBV28 to TRBJ2-5; 10 positions agree with TRBD2. The germline V gene has CDR1 MDHEN and CDR2 SYDVKM. The length of the CDR3 is 16 residues. J gave up 2 bases and V 8 bases, and 11 bases lay outside the gene matches. In DNA form, the CDR3 reads TGTGCCAGCTTGTCTAGCGGGGGTCAGATACAAGAGACCCAGTACTTC. Its translation is CASLSSGGQIQETQYF.